This T cell receptor (beta chain) was sequenced for a study of blood T cells in healthy people across ages. Germline-derived CDR1 and CDR2 are LGHNA and YNFKEQ. The CDR3 extends over 14 amino acids. Trimming removed 3 bases at V and 2 bases at J, with 10 bases between. Sample-barcoded 5' priming and a J-beta primer mix drove a second PCR of about 7 to 11 cycles. TCRdb ran MiXCR on the 5' RACE reads and lists one entry per CDR3 protein. The data contain a few hundred thousand distinct CDR3 sequences, approximately 25% of them seen just once; the ten biggest clones take up about 18%. The sequence was obtained from a woman aged 70-85 years in good health. Sequenced input: blood. The gene calls are TRBV4-2 and TRBJ2-5, with D maybe TRBD1 (6 bases). As DNA, the CDR3 is TGTGCCAGCAGCCAGAGGGGGTTTCAAGAGACCCAGTACTTC. It translates to CASSQRGFQETQYF.